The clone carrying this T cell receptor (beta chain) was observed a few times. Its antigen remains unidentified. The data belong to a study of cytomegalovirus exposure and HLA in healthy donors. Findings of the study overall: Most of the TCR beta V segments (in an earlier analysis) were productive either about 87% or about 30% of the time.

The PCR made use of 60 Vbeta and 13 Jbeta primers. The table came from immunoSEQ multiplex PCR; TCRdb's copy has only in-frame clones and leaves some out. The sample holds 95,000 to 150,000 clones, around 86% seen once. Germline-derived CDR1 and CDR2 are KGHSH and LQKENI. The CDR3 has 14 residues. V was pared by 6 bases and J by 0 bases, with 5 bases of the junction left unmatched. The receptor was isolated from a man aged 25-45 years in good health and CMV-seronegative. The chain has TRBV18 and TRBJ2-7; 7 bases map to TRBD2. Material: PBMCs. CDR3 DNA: TGTGCCAGCTCGCCCGGACTAGTCTCCTACGAGCAGTACTTC. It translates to CASSPGLVSYEQYF.